These T cell receptor beta chains were read from a single sample in a study of shared clonotypes between healthy human individuals. Clones were sequenced by immunoSEQ multiplex PCR, and TCRdb holds only the in-frame ones, with some missing. This table has more than 1 million clones, 75% to 85% appearing once. The sequenced material came from memory CD4+ T cells from PBMCs. Receptors were obtained from a man in his late teens or twenties in good health. Some clones in this sample may be carry-over from other donors' samples. CDR3s include the opening cysteine and the closing phenylalanine or tryptophan. Each record gives: J gene, clone size, V gene, D gene, CDR3 DNA, CDR3 protein. D genes are given only for firm matches. The size of a clone is reported for some rows only, either as once, few or many, or as a class for expanded clones.

>TRBJ2-7|NA|TRBV2|TRBD1
TGTGCCAGCAGCCGACAGGGAGTCTACGAGCAGTACTTC
CASSRQGVYEQYF
>TRBJ2-7|NA|TRBV7-2|TRBD1
TGTGCCAGCAGCTTCATTAGGGCGGGACAGGGGGCGACCTACGAGCAGTACTTC
CASSFIRAGQGATYEQYF
>TRBJ1-2|NA|TRBV2|TRBD1
TGTGCCAGCAGTAGACAGGGGGAGGGCTACACCTTC
CASSRQGEGYTF
>TRBJ2-5|NA|TRBV10-3|NA
TGTGCCGTAGAGACCCAGTACTTC
CAVETQYF
>TRBJ1-1|NA|TRBV10-3|NA
TGTGCCATCAGTGACGGAGTGGTGATGGGCAAAAGGAACACTGAAGCTTTCTTT
CAISDGVVMGKRNTEAFF
>TRBJ1-3|once|TRBV2|NA
TGTGCCACGACGGGGTTTAGGTCTGGAAACACCATATATTTT
CATTGFRSGNTIYF
>TRBJ2-7|few|TRBV29-1|NA
TGCAGCGTTGGGGTCGGTACCTACGAGCAGTACTTC
CSVGVGTYEQYF
>TRBJ2-3|NA|TRBV27|TRBD2
TGTGCCAGCAGTTTATCGGGGACTAGCGGAGATACGCAGTATTTT
CASSLSGTSGDTQYF
>TRBJ1-5|NA|TRBV19|NA
TGTGCCAGTAGCCTACAACCGGTGGGCAATCAGCCCCAGCATTTT
CASSLQPVGNQPQHF
>TRBJ2-3|few|TRBV18|TRBD1
TGTGCCAGCTTGGGACAGGGGGCTACAGATACGCAGTATTTT
CASLGQGATDTQYF
>TRBJ2-1|NA|TRBV2|TRBD2
TGTGCCAGCAGTGAACAAGCGGGACCCTACAATGAGCAGTTCTTC
CASSEQAGPYNEQFF
>TRBJ2-3|NA|TRBV7-9|TRBD1
TGTGCCAGCAGCTTAGGTCGAGGGACAGCTAGCACAGATACGCAGTATTTT
CASSLGRGTASTDTQYF
>TRBJ1-2|NA|TRBV27|TRBD1
TGTGCCAGCAGTTCCCAGGGGGCTATCTTGGGTGGCTACACCTTC
CASSSQGAILGGYTF
>TRBJ2-7|NA|TRBV6-1|TRBD1
TGTGCCAGCAGTGAAGCCCGGGACAGGGTCTACGAGCAGTACTTC
CASSEARDRVYEQYF
>TRBJ2-1|NA|TRBV7-2|NA
TGTGCCAGCAGCTTAATTGGCGGGCCCTACAATGAGCAGTTCTTC
CASSLIGGPYNEQFF
>TRBJ2-7|NA|TRBV7-8|NA
TGTGCCAGCAGCCATACTTCGGGCGGTTCTTACGAGCAGTACTTC
CASSHTSGGSYEQYF
>TRBJ2-2|many|TRBV2|NA
TGTGCCAGCAGTGTGACAGGTTCCGGGGAGCTGTTTTTT
CASSVTGSGELFF
>TRBJ2-2|NA|TRBV27|NA
TGTGCCAGCAGTTTAGGGACGGTGAACACCGGGGAGCTGTTTTTT
CASSLGTVNTGELFF
>TRBJ2-2|NA|TRBV6-1|NA
TGTGCCAGCAGGGAGGACCGGAACACCGGGGAGCTGTTTTTT
CASREDRNTGELFF
>TRBJ1-1|NA|TRBV29-1|NA
TGCAGCGGACTACAGAGTCGGACTGAAGCTTTCTTT
CSGLQSRTEAFF
>TRBJ2-7|NA|TRBV6-5|NA
TGTGCCAGCAGTTACTCGACAGCGGAAGCCTACGAGCAGTACTTC
CASSYSTAEAYEQYF
>TRBJ2-5|once|TRBV25-1|NA
TGTGCCAGCAGTGAATATCGGGGGCAAGAGACCCAGTACTTC
CASSEYRGQETQYF
>TRBJ2-3|NA|TRBV11-2|TRBD2
TGTGCCAGCAGCTTACTAGCGGGGGCTCGAGATACGCAGTATTTT
CASSLLAGARDTQYF
>TRBJ2-5|few|TRBV21-1|NA
TGTGCCAGCAGCAAAACTTTAGCGGGAGGGGTGGAGACCCAGTACTTC
CASSKTLAGGVETQYF
>TRBJ1-1|NA|TRBV4-2|NA
TGTGCCAGCAGCCAAAAAGCGAACACTGAAGCTTTCTTT
CASSQKANTEAFF
>TRBJ2-2|NA|TRBV6-7|TRBD2
TGTGCCAGCAGAACACGGGCTAGCGGGAGTTGGACCGGGGAGCTGTTTTTT
CASRTRASGSWTGELFF
>TRBJ2-1|NA|TRBV30|TRBD2
TGTGCCTGGTCCTTAGCGGGTCTGCTCTCCTACAATGAGCAGTTCTTC
CAWSLAGLLSYNEQFF
>TRBJ2-1|NA|TRBV11-2|TRBD2
TGTGCCAGCAGCTTCGGACTAGCGGAACGAAATGAGCAGTTCTTC
CASSFGLAERNEQFF
>TRBJ2-5|NA|TRBV6-1|NA
TGTGCCAGCAGGCTGGTACAGGGGAGGGCGGAGACCCAGTACTTC
CASRLVQGRAETQYF
>TRBJ2-7|NA|TRBV2|TRBD2
TGTGCCAGCAGTCCAGGGACTAGCGGGTACGAGCAGTACTTC
CASSPGTSGYEQYF
>TRBJ1-1|once|TRBV5-4|NA
TGTGCCAGCAGCGCGGGATGGAACACTGAAGCTTTCTTT
CASSAGWNTEAFF
>TRBJ2-3|NA|TRBV5-1|NA
TGCGCCAGCAGCTTCTCCTCAGATACGCAGTATTTT
CASSFSSDTQYF
>TRBJ2-1|many|TRBV14|TRBD1
TGTGCCAGCAGCCAGCAGAAATGGGACAGGGAGGGAGGGAATGAGCAGTTCTTC
CASSQQKWDREGGNEQFF
>TRBJ1-6|NA|TRBV28|NA
TGTGCCAGCAGTTGGGTGCGGGGGAAGGGACATTCACCCCTCCACTTT
CASSWVRGKGHSPLHF
>TRBJ1-6|NA|TRBV5-1|NA
TGCGCCAGCAGCTCTGGGACGGGTCCCCTGCATTCACCCCTCCACTTT
CASSSGTGPLHSPLHF
>TRBJ1-2|NA|TRBV6-1|TRBD1
TGTGCCAGCAGTGAAGCGGTGGGGGACAGATCGCCGTATGGCTACACCTTC
CASSEAVGDRSPYGYTF
>TRBJ2-4|NA|TRBV7-2|NA
TGTGCCAGCAGCTCCCAGTTGGGGCTGCGCTCCAAAAACATTCAGTACTTC
CASSSQLGLRSKNIQYF
>TRBJ1-3|NA|TRBV18|NA
TGTGCCAGCTCCCCGGAGGGCAGGACTGGAAACACCATATATTTT
CASSPEGRTGNTIYF
>TRBJ2-7|many|TRBV14|NA
TGTGCCAGCAGCCAAGATCTCGGCGGGTTCTACGAGCAGTACTTC
CASSQDLGGFYEQYF
>TRBJ1-2|NA|TRBV7-9|TRBD1
TGTGCCAGCAGCTTAGGCCCTACAGGGGATGGCTACACCTTC
CASSLGPTGDGYTF
>TRBJ2-3|NA|TRBV27|TRBD2
TGTGCCAGCAGACAAGGACTAGCGGGAGCCTCAGATACGCAGTATTTT
CASRQGLAGASDTQYF
>TRBJ1-1|NA|TRBV10-3|NA
TGTGCCATCCGGCGAGGCATGAACACTGAAGCTTTCTTT
CAIRRGMNTEAFF
>TRBJ1-1|NA|TRBV5-4|NA
TGTGCCAGCAGCCCGGGGGAGATGAACACTGAAGCTTTCTTT
CASSPGEMNTEAFF
>TRBJ2-7|many|TRBV14|TRBD2
TGTGCCAGCAGCCAAGAGTGGGGACTAGCGGGACCCCACGAGCAGTACTTC
CASSQEWGLAGPHEQYF
>TRBJ2-2|NA|TRBV9|TRBD1
TGTGCCAGCAGCGTAGGACAGGGTGTCGGGGAGCTGTTTTTT
CASSVGQGVGELFF
>TRBJ2-5|NA|TRBV27|NA
TGTGCCAGCAGTTTCGGGACTGGGGAGGAGACCCAGTACTTC
CASSFGTGEETQYF
>TRBJ2-7|NA|TRBV7-2|NA
TGTGCCAGCAGCTTAGTTAGGGCTACCTACGAGCAGTACTTC
CASSLVRATYEQYF
>TRBJ1-4|NA|TRBV4-1|NA
TGCGCCAGCAGCGGCCGGGTTACTGAAAAACTGTTTTTT
CASSGRVTEKLFF
>TRBJ1-3|NA|TRBV9|TRBD1
TGTGCCAGCGAGACAGGGAGCTCTGGAAACACCATATATTTT
CASETGSSGNTIYF
>TRBJ2-5|NA|TRBV10-2|NA
TGCGCCAGTAGGGGTGTGGGCCAAGAGACCCAGTACTTC
CASRGVGQETQYF
>TRBJ2-1|NA|TRBV19|TRBD2
TGTGCCAGTACCGGGCTAGCGGGAAACTCCTACAATGAGCAGTTCTTC
CASTGLAGNSYNEQFF
>TRBJ2-2|NA|TRBV18|NA
TGTGCCAGCTCGGGGCAGATTGGCACCGGGGAGCTGTTTTTT
CASSGQIGTGELFF
>TRBJ2-7|NA|TRBV10-3|NA
TGTGCCATCAGTCCGTCCCCCGCCCACGAGCAGTACTTC
CAISPSPAHEQYF
>TRBJ2-5|NA|TRBV28|NA
TGTGCCAGCAGCCTCCTGTTGGGGGTGGAGACCCAGTACTTC
CASSLLLGVETQYF
>TRBJ1-4|NA|TRBV4-2|NA
TGTGCCAGCAGCTTGGAGAGGGGGAATAATGAAAAACTGTTTTTT
CASSLERGNNEKLFF
>TRBJ1-2|NA|TRBV7-9|TRBD1
TGTGCCAGCAGCCGAGGACAGGGCCAGGATGGCTACACCTTC
CASSRGQGQDGYTF
>TRBJ1-4|NA|TRBV19|NA
TGTGCCAGTCGACAGGCGGCTAATGAAAAACTGTTTTTT
CASRQAANEKLFF